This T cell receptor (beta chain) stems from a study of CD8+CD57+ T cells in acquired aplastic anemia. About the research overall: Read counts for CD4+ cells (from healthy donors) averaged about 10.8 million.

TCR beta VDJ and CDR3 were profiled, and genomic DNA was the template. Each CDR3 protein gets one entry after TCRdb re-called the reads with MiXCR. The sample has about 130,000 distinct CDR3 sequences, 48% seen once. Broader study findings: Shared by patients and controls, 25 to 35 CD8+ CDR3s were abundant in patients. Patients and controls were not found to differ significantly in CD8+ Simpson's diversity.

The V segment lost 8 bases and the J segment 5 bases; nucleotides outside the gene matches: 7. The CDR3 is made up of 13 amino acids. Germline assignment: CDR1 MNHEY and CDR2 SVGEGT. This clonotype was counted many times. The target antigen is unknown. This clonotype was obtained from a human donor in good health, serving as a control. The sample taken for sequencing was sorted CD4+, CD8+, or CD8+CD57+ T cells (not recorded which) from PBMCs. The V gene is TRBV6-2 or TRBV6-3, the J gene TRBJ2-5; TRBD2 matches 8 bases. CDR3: CASAGGAGETQYF. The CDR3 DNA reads TGTGCCAGCGCCGGGGGGGCCGGGGAGACCCAGTACTTC.